The clone carrying this T cell receptor (beta chain) was counted at least ten times. Its antigen is unidentified. These data belong to a study of post-analysis software for immune sequencing data. Incorporated into the TCR beta cDNA libraries were unique molecular identifiers, which served to reduce PCR and sequencing biases. TCRdb passed the PCR reads through MiXCR, listing each CDR3 protein once. The data show about 150,000 distinct CDR3 sequences, around 28% seen once. Findings and caveats of the study: Comparison with controls showed significantly lower normalized Chao1 diversity in multiple sclerosis patients. Five TRBV segments, TRBV5-6, TRBV5-1 and TRBV20-1 among them, were found more frequent in patients than controls. Strong co-clustering by F measure was evident for samples that had been prepared in the same batch.

V was shortened by 3 bases and J by 5 bases, with 17 bases between the two germline ends. The germline CDR1 and CDR2 sequences are DFQATT and SNEGSKA (reference sequence). The CDR3 has 14 residues. Sequencing used blood. The origin of this receptor is a girl aged 5-17 years with multiple sclerosis. The V call is TRBV20-1, the J call TRBJ2-7; D tentatively fits TRBD1 or TRBD2 (6 bases each). Here the CDR3 reads CSASLRGGWDEQYF. The CDR3 coding sequence is TGCAGTGCTAGTCTCAGGGGAGGTTGGGACGAGCAGTACTTC.